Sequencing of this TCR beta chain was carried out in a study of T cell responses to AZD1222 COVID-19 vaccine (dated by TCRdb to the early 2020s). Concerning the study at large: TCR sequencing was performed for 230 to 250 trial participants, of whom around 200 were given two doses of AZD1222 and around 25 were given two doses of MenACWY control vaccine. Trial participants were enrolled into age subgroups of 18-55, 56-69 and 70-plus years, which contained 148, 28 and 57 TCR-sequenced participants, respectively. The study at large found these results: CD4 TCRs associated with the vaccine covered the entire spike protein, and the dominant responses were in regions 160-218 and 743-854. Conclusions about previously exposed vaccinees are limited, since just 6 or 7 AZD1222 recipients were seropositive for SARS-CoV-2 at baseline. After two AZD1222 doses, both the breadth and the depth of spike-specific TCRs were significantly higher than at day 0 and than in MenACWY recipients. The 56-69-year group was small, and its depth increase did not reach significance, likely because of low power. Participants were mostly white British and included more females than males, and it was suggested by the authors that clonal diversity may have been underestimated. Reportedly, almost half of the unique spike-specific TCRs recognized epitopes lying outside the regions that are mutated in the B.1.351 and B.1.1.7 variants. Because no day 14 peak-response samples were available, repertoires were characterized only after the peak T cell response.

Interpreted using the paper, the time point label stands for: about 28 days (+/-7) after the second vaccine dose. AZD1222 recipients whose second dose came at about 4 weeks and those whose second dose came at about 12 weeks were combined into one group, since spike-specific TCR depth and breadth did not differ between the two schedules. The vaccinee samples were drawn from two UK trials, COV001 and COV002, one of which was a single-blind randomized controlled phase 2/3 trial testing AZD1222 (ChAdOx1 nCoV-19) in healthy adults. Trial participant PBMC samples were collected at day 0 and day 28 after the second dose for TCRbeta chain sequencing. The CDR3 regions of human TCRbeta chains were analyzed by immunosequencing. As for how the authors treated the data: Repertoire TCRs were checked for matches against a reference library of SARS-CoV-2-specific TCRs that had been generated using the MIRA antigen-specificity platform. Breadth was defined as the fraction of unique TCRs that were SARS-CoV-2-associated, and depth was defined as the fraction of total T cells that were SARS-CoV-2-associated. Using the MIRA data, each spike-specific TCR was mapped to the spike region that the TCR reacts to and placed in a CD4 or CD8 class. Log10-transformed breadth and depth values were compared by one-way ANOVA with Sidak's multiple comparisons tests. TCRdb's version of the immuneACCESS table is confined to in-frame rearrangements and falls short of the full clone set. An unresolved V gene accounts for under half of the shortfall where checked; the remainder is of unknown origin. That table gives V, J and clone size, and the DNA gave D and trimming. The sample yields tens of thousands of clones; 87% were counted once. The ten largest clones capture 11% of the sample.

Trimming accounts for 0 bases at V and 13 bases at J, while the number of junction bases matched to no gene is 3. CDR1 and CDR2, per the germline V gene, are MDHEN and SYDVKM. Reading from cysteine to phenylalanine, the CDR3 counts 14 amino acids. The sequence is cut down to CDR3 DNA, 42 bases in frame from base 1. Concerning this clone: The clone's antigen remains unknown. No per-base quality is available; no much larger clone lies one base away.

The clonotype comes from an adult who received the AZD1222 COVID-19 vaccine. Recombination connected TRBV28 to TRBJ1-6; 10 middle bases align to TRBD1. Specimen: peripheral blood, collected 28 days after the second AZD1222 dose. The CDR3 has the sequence CASSLWGQGTPLHF. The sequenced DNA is TGTGCCAGCAGTTTATGGGGACAGGGGACGCCCCTCCACTTT.